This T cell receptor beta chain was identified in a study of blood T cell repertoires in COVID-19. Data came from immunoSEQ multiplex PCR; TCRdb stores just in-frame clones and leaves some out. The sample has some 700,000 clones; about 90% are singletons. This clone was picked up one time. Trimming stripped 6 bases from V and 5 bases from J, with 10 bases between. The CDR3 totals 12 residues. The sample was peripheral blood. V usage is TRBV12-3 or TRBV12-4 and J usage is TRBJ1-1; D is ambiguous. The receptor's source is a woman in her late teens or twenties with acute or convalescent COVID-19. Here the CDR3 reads CASSAVRTEAFF. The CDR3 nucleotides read TGTGCCAGCAGCGCGGTACGGACTGAAGCTTTCTTT.